These T cell receptor beta chains were read from a single sample in a study of cytotoxic CD8 clonotypes in ibrutinib-treated CLL. The table came from immunoSEQ multiplex PCR; TCRdb's copy has only in-frame clones and leaves some out. The table includes under 300,000 clones, around 76% detected once. Material: PBMCs, obtained at disease progression, from a patient treated with ibrutinib. The receptors shown here come from a human donor with chronic lymphocytic leukemia. Each CDR3 is given with its conserved first and last residue. D genes are given only for firm matches. Where a row states a size, it is once, few, many or the class of an expanded clone; other rows omit it.

CDR3 protein	CDR3 DNA	CDR3 length	D gene	V gene	J gene	clone size
CASSFARSQETQYF	TGTGCCAGCAGTTTCGCTAGATCCCAAGAGACCCAGTACTTC	14	.	TRBV28	TRBJ2-5	.
CASSLGPETQYF	TGTGCCAGCAGCTTAGGTCCGGAGACCCAGTACTTC	12	.	TRBV7-9	TRBJ2-5	.
CASSRGVTYEQYF	TGTGCCAGTAGTAGGGGAGTCACCTACGAGCAGTACTTC	13	.	TRBV19	TRBJ2-7	.
CASSNTGVTDTQYF	TGCGCCAGCAGCAACACAGGAGTCACAGATACGCAGTATTTT	14	.	TRBV5-1	TRBJ2-3	once
CASSLARTSPEQFF	TGCGCCAGCAGCTTGGCGCGGACTAGTCCTGAGCAGTTCTTC	14	TRBD2	TRBV5-1	TRBJ2-1	.
CASSRTSGGAGEQFF	TGTGCCAGCAGCCGGACTAGCGGGGGGGCCGGTGAGCAGTTCTTC	15	TRBD2	TRBV7-2	TRBJ2-1	.
CASSRLASEENIQYF	TGTGCCAGCAGCCGGCTAGCGAGCGAAGAAAACATTCAGTACTTC	15	.	TRBV13	TRBJ2-4	.
CASRIGGYEQYF	TGTGCCAGCAGGATCGGGGGCTACGAGCAGTACTTC	12	.	TRBV2	TRBJ2-7	.
CASRRGDTGELFF	TGTGCCAGCAGACGGGGGGACACCGGGGAGCTGTTTTTT	13	TRBD2	TRBV7-2	TRBJ2-2	.
CASRRDGNQPQHF	TGTGCCAGCAGACGTGATGGCAATCAGCCCCAGCATTTT	13	.	TRBV4-2	TRBJ1-5	.
CASSVATGQGWDNTEAFF	TGTGCCAGCAGCGTAGCTACGGGACAGGGATGGGATAACACTGAAGCTTTCTTT	18	TRBD1	TRBV9	TRBJ1-1	.
CASRPSGTPTDTQYF	TGTGCCAGCAGACCTTCCGGGACTCCGACAGATACGCAGTATTTT	15	.	TRBV7-3	TRBJ2-3	.
CASSLVAGDLETQYF	TGTGCCAGCAGCTTGGTTGCGGGGGACTTAGAGACCCAGTACTTC	15	TRBD2	TRBV5-6	TRBJ2-5	.
CASSLARASGRYEQYF	TGTGCCAGCAGCTTAGCGAGAGCTAGCGGGAGGTATGAGCAGTACTTC	16	TRBD2	TRBV7-9	TRBJ2-7	.
CASSLTEGSYEQYF	TGTGCCAGCAGTTTAACTGAGGGGTCCTACGAGCAGTACTTC	14	.	TRBV27	TRBJ2-7	few
CSVPGIANEKLFF	TGCAGCGTTCCAGGGATCGCTAATGAAAAACTGTTTTTT	13	.	TRBV29-1	TRBJ1-4	.
CASSPPSGRGETQYF	TGTGCCAGCAGCCCCCCTAGCGGACGGGGGGAGACCCAGTACTTC	15	TRBD2	TRBV5-4	TRBJ2-5	.
CGRCSGGAQETQYF	TGTGGCCGGTGTAGCGGGGGGGCCCAAGAGACCCAGTACTTC	14	TRBD2	TRBV27	TRBJ2-5	few
CATSRQGAGQPQHF	TGTGCCACCAGCAGACAGGGGGCAGGTCAGCCCCAGCATTTT	14	TRBD1	TRBV15	TRBJ1-5	.
CASSLAGASNTGELFF	TGTGCCAGCAGCTTGGCAGGGGCATCGAACACCGGGGAGCTGTTTTTT	16	.	TRBV5-6	TRBJ2-2	.
CSVDDGLAGGGTQYF	TGCAGCGTTGATGATGGACTAGCGGGGGGAGGTACGCAGTATTTT	15	TRBD2	TRBV29-1	TRBJ2-3	.
CASSQAGGRTSGANVLTF	TGTGCCAGCAGCCAAGCGGGGGGACGGACCTCTGGGGCCAACGTCCTGACTTTC	18	TRBD2	TRBV4-2	TRBJ2-6	.
CARESLDNTEAFF	TGTGCCAGGGAGAGTCTTGACAACACTGAAGCTTTCTTT	13	.	TRBV2	TRBJ1-1	.
CSATGTNYGYTF	TGCAGCGCAACCGGGACCAACTATGGCTACACCTTC	12	.	TRBV29-1	TRBJ1-2	.
CASSLAPGQSEAFF	TGTGCCAGCAGTTTAGCGCCTGGACAGTCTGAAGCTTTCTTT	14	.	TRBV28	TRBJ1-1	.
CASSQEGIQPQHF	TGCGCCAGCAGCCAAGAGGGGATCCAGCCCCAGCATTTT	13	.	TRBV4-1	TRBJ1-5	.
CASSRWGGTGNIQYF	TGTGCCAGCAGCCGATGGGGAGGGACGGGTAACATTCAGTACTTC	15	TRBD2	TRBV6-5	TRBJ2-4	.
CASRGGHEQYF	TGCGCCAGCAGGGGGGGGCACGAGCAGTACTTC	11	.	TRBV10-2	TRBJ2-7	few
CASSLGTGRGYNEQFF	TGTGCCAGCAGCTTGGGGACAGGGAGAGGGTACAATGAGCAGTTCTTC	16	TRBD1	TRBV5-6	TRBJ2-1	.
CASSEHRYNEQFF	TGTGCCAGCAGTGAGCATAGGTACAATGAGCAGTTCTTC	13	.	TRBV6-6	TRBJ2-1	few
CASSLRFRENTGELFF	TGCGCCAGCAGCTTGAGGTTTAGGGAAAACACCGGGGAGCTGTTTTTT	16	.	TRBV5-1	TRBJ2-2	.
CASTKGQGRFYGYTF	TGTGCCAGCACCAAAGGACAGGGCCGTTTCTATGGCTACACCTTC	15	TRBD1	TRBV6-6	TRBJ1-2	.
CASSLKGLAPGTTEAFF	TGTGCCAGCAGCTTAAAAGGCTTGGCACCCGGTACCACTGAAGCTTTCTTT	17	.	TRBV13	TRBJ1-1	.
CASSIKRDSYGYTF	TGTGCCAGTAGTATTAAGAGGGACAGCTATGGCTACACCTTC	14	TRBD1	TRBV19	TRBJ1-2	.
CASGRDRVDTEAFF	TGTGCCAGCGGTAGGGACAGGGTGGACACTGAAGCTTTCTTT	14	TRBD1	TRBV2	TRBJ1-1	.